The T cell receptor (beta chain) described here comes from a study of cytomegalovirus exposure and HLA in healthy donors. Regarding the study as a whole: Both high specificity and high sensitivity reportedly marked the classifier's diagnosis of cytomegalovirus status. Listed as cytomegalovirus-associated were 164 TCR beta chains.

V shed 4 bases, J shed 1 base, and the junction held 7 bases outside the gene matches. The CDR3 contains 18 residues. The germline V gene has CDR1 MDHEN and CDR2 SYDVKM. Vbeta (60) and Jbeta (13) primers were used in the PCR. Sequenced by immunoSEQ multiplex PCR; TCRdb stores in-frame clones only, minus some. The sample lists around 130,000 clones, around 78% occurring once. Note on this clone: The antigen is not known.

The TCR originated in a woman aged 45 to 65 in good health and CMV-seronegative. Sequencing used PBMCs. The chain combines TRBV28 with TRBJ2-3; 14 positions agree with TRBD2. CDR3 amino acids: CASSSGTSGSRRTDTQYF. In DNA, the CDR3 is TGTGCCAGCAGTTCCGGGACTAGCGGGAGTCGGCGCACAGATACGCAGTATTTT.